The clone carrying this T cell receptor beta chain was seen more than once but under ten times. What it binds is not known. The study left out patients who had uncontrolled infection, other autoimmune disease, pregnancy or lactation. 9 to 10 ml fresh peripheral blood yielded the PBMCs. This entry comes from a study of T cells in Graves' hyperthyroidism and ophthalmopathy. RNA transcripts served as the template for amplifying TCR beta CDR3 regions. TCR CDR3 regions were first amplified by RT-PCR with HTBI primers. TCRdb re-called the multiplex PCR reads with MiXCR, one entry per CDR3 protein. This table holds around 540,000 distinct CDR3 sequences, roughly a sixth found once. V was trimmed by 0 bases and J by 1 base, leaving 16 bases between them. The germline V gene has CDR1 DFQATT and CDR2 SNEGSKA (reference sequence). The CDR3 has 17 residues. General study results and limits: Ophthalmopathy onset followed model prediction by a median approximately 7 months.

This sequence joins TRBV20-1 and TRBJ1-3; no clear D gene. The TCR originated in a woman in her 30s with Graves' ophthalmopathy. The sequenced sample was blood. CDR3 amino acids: CSARDLRFVGSGNTIYF. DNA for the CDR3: TGCAGTGCTAGAGATCTCAGGTTCGTCGGTTCTGGAAACACCATATATTTT.